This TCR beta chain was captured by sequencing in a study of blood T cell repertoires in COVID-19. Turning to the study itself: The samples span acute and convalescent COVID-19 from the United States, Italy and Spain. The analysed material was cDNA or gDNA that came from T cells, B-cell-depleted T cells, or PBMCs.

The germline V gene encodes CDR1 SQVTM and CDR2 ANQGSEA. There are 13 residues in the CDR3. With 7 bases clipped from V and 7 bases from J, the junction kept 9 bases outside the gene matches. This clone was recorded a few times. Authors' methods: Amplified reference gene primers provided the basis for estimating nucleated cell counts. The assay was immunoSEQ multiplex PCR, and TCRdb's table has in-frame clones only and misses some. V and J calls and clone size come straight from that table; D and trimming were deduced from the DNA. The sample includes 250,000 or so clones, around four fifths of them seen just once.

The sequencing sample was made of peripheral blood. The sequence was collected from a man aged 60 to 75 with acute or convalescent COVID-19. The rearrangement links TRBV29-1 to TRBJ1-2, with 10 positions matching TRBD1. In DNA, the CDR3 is TGCAGCGCCGCGGACAGGGGGGGGTTTGGCTACACCTTC. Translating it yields CSAADRGGFGYTF.